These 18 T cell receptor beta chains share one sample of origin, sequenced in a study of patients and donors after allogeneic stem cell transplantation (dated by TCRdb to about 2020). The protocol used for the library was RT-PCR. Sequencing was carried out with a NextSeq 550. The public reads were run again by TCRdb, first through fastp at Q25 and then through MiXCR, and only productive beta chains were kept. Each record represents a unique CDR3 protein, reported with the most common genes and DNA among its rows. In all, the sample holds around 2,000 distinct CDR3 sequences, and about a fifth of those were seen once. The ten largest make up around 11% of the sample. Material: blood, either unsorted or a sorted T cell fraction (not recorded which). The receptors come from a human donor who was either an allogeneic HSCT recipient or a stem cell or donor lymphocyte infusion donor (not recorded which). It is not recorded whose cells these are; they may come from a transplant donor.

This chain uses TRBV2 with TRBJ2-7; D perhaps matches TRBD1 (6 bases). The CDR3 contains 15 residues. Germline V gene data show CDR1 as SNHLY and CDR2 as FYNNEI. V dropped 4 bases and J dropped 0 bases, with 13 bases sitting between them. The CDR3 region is CASSGPRGSSYEQYF. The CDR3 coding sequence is TGTGCCAGCAGTGGCCCGAGGGGGAGCTCCTACGAGCAGTACTTC.

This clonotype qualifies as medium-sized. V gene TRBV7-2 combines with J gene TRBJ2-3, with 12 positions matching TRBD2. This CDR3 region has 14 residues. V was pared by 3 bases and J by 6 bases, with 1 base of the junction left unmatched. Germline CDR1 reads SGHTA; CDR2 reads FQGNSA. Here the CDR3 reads CASSLGTSGDTQYF. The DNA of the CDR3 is TGTGCCAGCAGCTTGGGGACTAGCGGGGATACGCAGTATTTT.

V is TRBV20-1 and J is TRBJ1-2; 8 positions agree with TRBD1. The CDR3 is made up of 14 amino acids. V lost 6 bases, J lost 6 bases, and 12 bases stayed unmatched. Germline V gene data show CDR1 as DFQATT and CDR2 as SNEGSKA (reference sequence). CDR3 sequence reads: CSARRDRRMDGYTF. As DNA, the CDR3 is TGCAGTGCCCGGCGGGACAGGCGGATGGATGGCTACACCTTC.

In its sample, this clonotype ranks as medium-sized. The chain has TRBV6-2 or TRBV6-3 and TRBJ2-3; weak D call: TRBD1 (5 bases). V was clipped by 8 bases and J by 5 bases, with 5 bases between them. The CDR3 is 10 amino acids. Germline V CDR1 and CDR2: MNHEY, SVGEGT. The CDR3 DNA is TGTGCCAGCGGACAAGATACGCAGTATTTT. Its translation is CASGQDTQYF.

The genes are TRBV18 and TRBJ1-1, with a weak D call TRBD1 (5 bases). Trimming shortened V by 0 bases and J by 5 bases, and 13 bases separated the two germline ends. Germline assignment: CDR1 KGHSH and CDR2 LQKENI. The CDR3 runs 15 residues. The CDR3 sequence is CASSPPGGAGTEAFF. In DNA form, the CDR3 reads TGTGCCAGCTCACCACCGGGAGGGGCTGGAACTGAAGCTTTCTTT. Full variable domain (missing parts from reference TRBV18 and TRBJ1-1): NAGVMQNPRHLVRRRGQEARLRCSPMKGHSHVYWYRQLPEEGLKFMVYLQKENIIDESGMPKERFSAEFPKEGPSILRIQQVVRGDSAAYFCASSPPGGAGTEAFFGQGTRLTVV.

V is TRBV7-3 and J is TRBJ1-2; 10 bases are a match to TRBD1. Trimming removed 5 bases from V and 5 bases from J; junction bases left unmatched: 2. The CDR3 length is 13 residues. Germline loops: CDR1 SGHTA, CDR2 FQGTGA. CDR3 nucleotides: TGTGCCAGCAGCCCGGACAGGGGGTATGGCTACACCTTC. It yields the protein CASSPDRGYGYTF.

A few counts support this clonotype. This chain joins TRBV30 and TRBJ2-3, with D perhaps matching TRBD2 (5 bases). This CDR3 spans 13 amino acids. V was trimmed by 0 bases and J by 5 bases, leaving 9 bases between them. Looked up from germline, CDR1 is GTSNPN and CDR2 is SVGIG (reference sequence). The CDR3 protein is CAWSVRVRDTQYF. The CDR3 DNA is TGTGCCTGGAGTGTGAGGGTGCGAGATACGCAGTATTTT.

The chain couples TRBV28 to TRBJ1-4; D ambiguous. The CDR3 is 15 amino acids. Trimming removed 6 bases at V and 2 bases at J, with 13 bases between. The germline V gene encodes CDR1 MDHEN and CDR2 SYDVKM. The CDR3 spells CASSLRRTTNEKLFF. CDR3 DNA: TGTGCCAGCAGCCTTCGACGGACGACTAATGAAAAACTGTTTTTT.

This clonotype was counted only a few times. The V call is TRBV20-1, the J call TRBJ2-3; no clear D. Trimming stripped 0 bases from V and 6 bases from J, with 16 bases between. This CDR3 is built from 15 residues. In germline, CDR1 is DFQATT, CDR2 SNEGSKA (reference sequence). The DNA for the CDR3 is TGCAGTGCTAGAGATATTGGTGATAGTTCGGATACGCAGTATTTT. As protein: CSARDIGDSSDTQYF.

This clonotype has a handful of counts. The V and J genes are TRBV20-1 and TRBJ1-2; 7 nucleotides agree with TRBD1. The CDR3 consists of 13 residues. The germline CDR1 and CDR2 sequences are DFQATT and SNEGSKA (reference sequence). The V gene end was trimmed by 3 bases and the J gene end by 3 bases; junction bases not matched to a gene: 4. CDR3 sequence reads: CSASRTGDYGYTF. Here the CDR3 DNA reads TGCAGTGCTAGCCGTACAGGGGACTATGGCTACACCTTC.

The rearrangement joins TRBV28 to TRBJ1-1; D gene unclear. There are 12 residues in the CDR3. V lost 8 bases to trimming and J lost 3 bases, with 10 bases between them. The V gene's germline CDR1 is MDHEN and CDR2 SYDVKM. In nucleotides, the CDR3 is TGTGCCAGCGGCCCCGGGGACACTGAAGCTTTCTTT. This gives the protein CASGPGDTEAFF. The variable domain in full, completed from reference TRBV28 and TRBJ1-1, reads DVKVTQSSRYLVKRTGEKVFLECVQDMDHENMFWYRQDPGLGLRLIYFSYDVKMKEKGDIPEGYSVSREKKERFSLILESASTNQTSMYLCASGPGDTEAFFGQGTRLTVV.

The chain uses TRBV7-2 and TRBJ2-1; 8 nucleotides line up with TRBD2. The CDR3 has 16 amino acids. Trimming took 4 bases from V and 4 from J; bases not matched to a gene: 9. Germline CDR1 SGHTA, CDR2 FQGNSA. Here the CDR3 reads CASSSASGRPYNEQFF. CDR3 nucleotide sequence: TGTGCCAGCAGCTCTGCTAGCGGGCGACCATACAATGAGCAGTTCTTC.

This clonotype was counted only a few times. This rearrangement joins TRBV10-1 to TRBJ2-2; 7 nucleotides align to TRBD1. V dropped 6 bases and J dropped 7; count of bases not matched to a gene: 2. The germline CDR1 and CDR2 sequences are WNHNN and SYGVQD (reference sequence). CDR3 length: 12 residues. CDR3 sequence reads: CASSRDSGELFF. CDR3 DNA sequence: TGCGCCAGCAGCCGGGACAGCGGGGAGCTGTTTTTT.

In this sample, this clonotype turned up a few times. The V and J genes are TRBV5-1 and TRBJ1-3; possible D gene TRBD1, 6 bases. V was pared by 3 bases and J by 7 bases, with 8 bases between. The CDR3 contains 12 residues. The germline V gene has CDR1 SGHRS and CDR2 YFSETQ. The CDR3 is CASSSGENTIYF. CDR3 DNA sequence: TGCGCCAGCAGCTCAGGGGAGAACACCATATATTTT.

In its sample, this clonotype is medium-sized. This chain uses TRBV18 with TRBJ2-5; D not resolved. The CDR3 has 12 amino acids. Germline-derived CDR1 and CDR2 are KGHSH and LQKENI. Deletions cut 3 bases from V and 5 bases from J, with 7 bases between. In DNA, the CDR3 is TGTGCCAGCTCACCCGCCGGGGAGACCCAGTACTTC. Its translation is CASSPAGETQYF.

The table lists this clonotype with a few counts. CDR3 loop: CASSLNGGTYEQYF. DNA for the CDR3: TGTGCCAGCAGCTTAAACGGTGGGACCTACGAGCAGTACTTC. The gene calls are TRBV11-3 and TRBJ2-7; no clear D. Trimming shortened V by 2 bases and J by 2 bases, and 10 bases separated the two germline ends. In germline, CDR1 is SGHNT, CDR2 YENEEA. This CDR3 has 14 amino acids.

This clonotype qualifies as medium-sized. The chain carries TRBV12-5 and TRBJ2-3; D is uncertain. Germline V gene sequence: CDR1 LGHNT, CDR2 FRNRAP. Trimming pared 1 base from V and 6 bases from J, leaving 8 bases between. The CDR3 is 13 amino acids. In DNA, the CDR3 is TGTGCTAGTGGTTTGGGCAGTCTGGATACGCAGTATTTT. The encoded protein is CASGLGSLDTQYF.

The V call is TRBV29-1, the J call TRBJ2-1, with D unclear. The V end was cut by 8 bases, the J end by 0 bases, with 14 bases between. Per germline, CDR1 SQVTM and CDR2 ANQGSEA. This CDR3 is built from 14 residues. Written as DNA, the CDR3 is TGCAGCTTACGGCAGACTTACTCCTACAATGAGCAGTTCTTC. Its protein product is CSLRQTYSYNEQFF.